This TCR beta chain was sequenced in a study of blood T cell repertoires in COVID-19. The protocol was immunoSEQ multiplex PCR, while the TCRdb copy is restricted to in-frame clones and leaves out a portion. This sample has 150,000 to 200,000 clones, with around 84% found just once. This CDR3 spans 19 amino acids. CDR1 and CDR2 (germline): LGHDT, YNNKEL (reference sequence). V trimming: 1 base; J trimming: 0 bases; junction bases outside the gene matches: 9. Sequences were obtained from peripheral blood. The sequence came from an elderly woman with acute or convalescent COVID-19. The chain is built from TRBV3-1 (or the pseudogene TRBV3-2) and TRBJ1-4; 9 bases map to TRBD1. CDR3 protein: CASSQGPGTGLPTNEKLFF. In nucleotides, the CDR3 is TGTGCCAGCAGCCAAGGTCCCGGGACAGGGCTACCAACTAATGAAAAACTGTTTTTT.